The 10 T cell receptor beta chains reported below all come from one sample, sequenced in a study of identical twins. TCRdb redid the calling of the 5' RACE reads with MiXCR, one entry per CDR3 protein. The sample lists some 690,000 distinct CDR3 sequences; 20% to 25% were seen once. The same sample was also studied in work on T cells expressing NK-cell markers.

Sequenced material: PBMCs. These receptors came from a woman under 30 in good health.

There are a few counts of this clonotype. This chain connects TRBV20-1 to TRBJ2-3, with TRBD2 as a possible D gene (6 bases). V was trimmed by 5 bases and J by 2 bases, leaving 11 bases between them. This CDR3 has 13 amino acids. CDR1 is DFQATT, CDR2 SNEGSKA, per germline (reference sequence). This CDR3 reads CSARTTYTDTQYF. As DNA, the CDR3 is TGCAGTGCTCGGACTACCTACACAGATACGCAGTATTTT.

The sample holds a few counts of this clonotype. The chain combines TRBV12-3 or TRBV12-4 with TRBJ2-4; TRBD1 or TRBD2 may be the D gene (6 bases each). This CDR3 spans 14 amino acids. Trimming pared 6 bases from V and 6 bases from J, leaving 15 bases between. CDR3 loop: CASSLGGQGNIQYF. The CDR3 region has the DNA TGTGCCAGCAGCCTAGGGGGGCAGGGAAACATTCAGTACTTC.

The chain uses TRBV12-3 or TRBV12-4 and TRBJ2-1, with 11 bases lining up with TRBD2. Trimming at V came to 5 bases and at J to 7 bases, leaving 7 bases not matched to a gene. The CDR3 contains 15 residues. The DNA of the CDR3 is TGTGCCAGCAGTCTGGGACTAGCGGCCACTAATGAGCAGTTCTTC. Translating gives CASSLGLAATNEQFF.

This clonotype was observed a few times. The CDR3 loop reads CASSVEGRGGNTEAFF. The DNA of the CDR3 is TGTGCCAGCAGCGTAGAAGGCAGGGGTGGGAACACTGAAGCTTTCTTT. This chain connects TRBV9 to TRBJ1-1; D might be TRBD1 (6 bases). Germline V gene sequence: CDR1 SGDLS, CDR2 YYNGEE. The CDR3 sequence is 16 residues long. The germline V and J ends were trimmed by 0 bases and 1 base, with 13 bases remaining between them.

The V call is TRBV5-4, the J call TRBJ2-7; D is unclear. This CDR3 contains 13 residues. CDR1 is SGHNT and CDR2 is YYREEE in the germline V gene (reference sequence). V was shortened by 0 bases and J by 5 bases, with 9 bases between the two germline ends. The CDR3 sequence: CASSLDLTHEQYF. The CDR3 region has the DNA TGTGCCAGCAGCTTGGACCTTACGCACGAGCAGTACTTC.

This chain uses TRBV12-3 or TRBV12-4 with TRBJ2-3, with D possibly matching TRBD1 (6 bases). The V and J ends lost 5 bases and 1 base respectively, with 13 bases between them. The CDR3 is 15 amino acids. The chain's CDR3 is CASSTQGRGTDTQYF. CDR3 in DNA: TGTGCCAGCAGTACACAGGGAAGGGGCACAGATACGCAGTATTTT.

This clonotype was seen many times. CDR3 protein: CASSQDLFPSRNEQFF. The CDR3 bases are TGTGCCAGCAGCCAAGATCTGTTCCCCTCCCGCAATGAGCAGTTCTTC. The V gene is TRBV14, the J gene TRBJ2-1; D call uncertain. CDR1 and CDR2 (germline): SGHDN, FVKESK. The CDR3 extends over 16 amino acids. V lost 0 bases, J lost 6 bases, and 15 bases lay in between.

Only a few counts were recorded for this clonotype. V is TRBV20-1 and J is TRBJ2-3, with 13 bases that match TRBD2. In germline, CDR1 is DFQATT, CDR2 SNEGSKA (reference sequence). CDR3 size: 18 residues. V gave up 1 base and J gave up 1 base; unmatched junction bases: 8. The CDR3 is CSARVAGTSGTRTDTQYF. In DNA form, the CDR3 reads TGCAGTGCTAGAGTCGCCGGGACTAGCGGGACCCGCACAGATACGCAGTATTTT.

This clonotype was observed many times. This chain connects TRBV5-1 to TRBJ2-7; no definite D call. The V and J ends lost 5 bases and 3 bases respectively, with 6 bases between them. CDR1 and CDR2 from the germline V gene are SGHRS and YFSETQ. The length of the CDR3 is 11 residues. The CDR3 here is CASRISYEQYF. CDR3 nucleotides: TGCGCCAGCAGAATTAGCTACGAGCAGTACTTC.

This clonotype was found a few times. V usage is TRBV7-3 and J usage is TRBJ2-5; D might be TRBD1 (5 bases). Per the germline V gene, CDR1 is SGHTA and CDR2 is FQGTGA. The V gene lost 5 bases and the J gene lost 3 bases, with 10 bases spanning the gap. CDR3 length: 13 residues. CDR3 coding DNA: TGTGCCAGCAGCAGGGGCCCAAAAGAGACCCAGTACTTC. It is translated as CASSRGPKETQYF.